This T cell receptor (beta chain) was sequenced in a study of blood T cells in healthy people across ages. PCR was performed a second time for roughly 6 to 12 cycles using a sample-barcoded 5' primer and a J-beta primer mix. TCRdb re-analysed the 5' RACE reads in MiXCR, keeping a single row per CDR3 protein. The sample shows roughly 2 million distinct CDR3 sequences, about 50% of them seen only once. With regard to this clonotype: Its antigen remains unidentified.

Trimming took off 5 bases at V and 7 bases at J, with 26 bases between the two ends. CDR3 length: 17 residues. Germline CDR1 is SGHVS and CDR2 is FQNEAQ. Study-wide results and limits: A strong correlation was found between TCR beta diversity and the percentage of naive T cells. Estimates based on one million T cells were treated as lower bounds.

The rearrangement joins TRBV7-8 to TRBJ1-2, with D possibly matching TRBD1 (5 bases). Sequencing was performed on blood. The TCR comes from a woman in her forties in good health. CDR3 coding DNA: TGTGCCAGCAGCCCGTCAGGCGGGGGATCCCTCCTCTGTGGCTACACCTTC. Protein product: CASSPSGGGSLLCGYTF.